This T cell receptor (beta chain) appears in the sequencing data of a study of shared T cell receptors in the human thymus. Assay used: immunoSEQ multiplex PCR; TCRdb lists only in-frame clones, some missing. The sample records more than 550,000 clones, approximately 85% being singletons. This CDR3 contains 15 residues. Germline CDR1 MNHEY, CDR2 SVGAGI. V was clipped by 7 bases and J by 4 bases, with 19 bases between them. A further study also used this sample, focusing on human thymus T cells. That work adds: Corrective surgery for congenital heart defects was being performed on the healthy Finnish infants who were the donors.

The TCR comes from a girl under three years old with a congenital heart defect. The sequenced sample was thymocytes. The V gene is TRBV6-5, the J gene TRBJ1-1; D is possibly TRBD1 (6 bases). The CDR3 DNA reads TGTGCCAGCACCTTGTTCGGGACACAGAGCACTGAAGCTTTCTTT. This gives the protein CASTLFGTQSTEAFF.